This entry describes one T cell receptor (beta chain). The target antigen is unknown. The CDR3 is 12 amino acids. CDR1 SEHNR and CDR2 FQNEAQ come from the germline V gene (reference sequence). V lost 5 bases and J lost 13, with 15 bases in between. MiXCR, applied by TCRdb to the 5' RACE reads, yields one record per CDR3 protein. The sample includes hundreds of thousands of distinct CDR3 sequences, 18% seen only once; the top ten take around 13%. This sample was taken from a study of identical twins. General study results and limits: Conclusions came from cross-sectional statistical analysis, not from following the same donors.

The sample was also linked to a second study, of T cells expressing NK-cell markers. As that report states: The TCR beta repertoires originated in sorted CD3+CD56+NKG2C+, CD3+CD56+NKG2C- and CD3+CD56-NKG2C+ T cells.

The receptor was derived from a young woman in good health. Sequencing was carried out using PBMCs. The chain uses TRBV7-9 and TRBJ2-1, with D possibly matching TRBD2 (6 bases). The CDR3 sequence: CASSHLPGLQFF. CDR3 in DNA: TGTGCCAGCAGCCATCTTCCGGGACTCCAGTTCTTC.